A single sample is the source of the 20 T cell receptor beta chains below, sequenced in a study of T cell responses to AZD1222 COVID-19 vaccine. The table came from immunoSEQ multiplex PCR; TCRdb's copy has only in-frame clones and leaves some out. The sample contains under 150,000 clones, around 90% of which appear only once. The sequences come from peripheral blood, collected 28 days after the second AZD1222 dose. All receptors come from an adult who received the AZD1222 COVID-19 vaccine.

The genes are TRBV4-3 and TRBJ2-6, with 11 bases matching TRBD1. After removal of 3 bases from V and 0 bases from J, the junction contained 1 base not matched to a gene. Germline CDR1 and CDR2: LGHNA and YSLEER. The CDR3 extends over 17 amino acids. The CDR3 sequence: CASSQGTGGSGANVLTF. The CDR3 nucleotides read TGCGCCAGCAGCCAGGGGACAGGGGGCTCTGGGGCCAACGTCCTGACTTTC.

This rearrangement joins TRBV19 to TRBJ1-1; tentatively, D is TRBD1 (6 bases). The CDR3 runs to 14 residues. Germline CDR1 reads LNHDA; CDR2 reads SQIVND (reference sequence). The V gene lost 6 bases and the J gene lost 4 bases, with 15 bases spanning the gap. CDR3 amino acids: CASSFLQGGTEAFF. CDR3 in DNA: TGTGCCAGTAGCTTCTTACAGGGTGGCACTGAAGCTTTCTTT.

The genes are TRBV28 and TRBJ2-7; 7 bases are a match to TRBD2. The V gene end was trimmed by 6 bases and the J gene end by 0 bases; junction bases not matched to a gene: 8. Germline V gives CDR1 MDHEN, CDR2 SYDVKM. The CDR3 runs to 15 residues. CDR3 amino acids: CASRLRGDRSYEQYF. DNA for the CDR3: TGTGCCAGCAGGCTTCGGGGGGACCGCTCCTACGAGCAGTACTTC.

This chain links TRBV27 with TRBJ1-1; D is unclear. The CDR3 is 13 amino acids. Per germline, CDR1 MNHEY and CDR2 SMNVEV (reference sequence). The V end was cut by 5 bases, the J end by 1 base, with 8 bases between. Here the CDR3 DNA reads TGTGCCAGCAGTCGAGGGAGGAACACTGAAGCTTTCTTT. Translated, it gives CASSRGRNTEAFF.

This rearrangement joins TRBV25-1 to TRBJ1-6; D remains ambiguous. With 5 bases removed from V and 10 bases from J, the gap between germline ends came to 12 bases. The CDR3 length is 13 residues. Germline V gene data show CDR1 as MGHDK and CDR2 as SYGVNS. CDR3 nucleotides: TGTGCCAGCAGTCAAAGGGAAGGATCACCCCTCCACTTT. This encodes CASSQREGSPLHF. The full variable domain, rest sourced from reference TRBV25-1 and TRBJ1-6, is EADIYQTPRYLVIGTGKKITLECSQTMGHDKMYWYQQDPGMELHLIHYSYGVNSTEKGDLSSESTVSRIRTEHFPLTLESARPSHTSQYLCASSQREGSPLHFGNGTRLTVT.

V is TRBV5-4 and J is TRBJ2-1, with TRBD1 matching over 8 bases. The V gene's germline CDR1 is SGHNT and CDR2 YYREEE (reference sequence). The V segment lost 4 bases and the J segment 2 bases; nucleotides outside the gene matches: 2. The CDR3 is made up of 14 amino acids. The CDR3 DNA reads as TGTGCCAGCAGCCCAGGGGGCCCCTACAATGAGCAGTTCTTC. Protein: CASSPGGPYNEQFF.

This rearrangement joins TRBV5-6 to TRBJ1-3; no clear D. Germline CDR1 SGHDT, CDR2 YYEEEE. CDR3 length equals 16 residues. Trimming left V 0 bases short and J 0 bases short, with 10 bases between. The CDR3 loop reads CASSLGHLNSGNTIYF. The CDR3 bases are TGTGCCAGCAGCTTGGGACACCTAAACTCTGGAAACACCATATATTTT.

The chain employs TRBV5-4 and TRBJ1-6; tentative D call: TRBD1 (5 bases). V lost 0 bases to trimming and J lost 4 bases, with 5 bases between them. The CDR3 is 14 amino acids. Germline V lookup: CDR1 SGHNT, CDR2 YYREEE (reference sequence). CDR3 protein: CASSLGQYNSPLHF. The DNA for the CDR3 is TGTGCCAGCAGCTTGGGACAGTATAATTCACCCCTCCACTTT. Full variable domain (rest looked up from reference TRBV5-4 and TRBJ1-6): ETGVTQSPTHLIKTRGQQVTLRCSSQSGHNTVSWYQQALGQGPQFIFQYYREEENGRGNFPPRFSGLQFPNYSSELNVNALELDDSALYLCASSLGQYNSPLHFGNGTRLTVT.

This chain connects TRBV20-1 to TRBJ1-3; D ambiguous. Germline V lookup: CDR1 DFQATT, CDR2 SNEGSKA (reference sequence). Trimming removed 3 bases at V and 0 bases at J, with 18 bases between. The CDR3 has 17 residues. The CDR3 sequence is CSASRRQGISSGNTIYF. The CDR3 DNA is TGCAGTGCTAGTAGGCGGCAAGGGATCAGCTCTGGAAACACCATATATTTT.

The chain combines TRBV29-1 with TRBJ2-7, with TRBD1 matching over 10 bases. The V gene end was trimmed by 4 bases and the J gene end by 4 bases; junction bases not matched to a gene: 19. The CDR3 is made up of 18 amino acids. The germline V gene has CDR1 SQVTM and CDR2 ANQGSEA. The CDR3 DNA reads TGCAGCGTTGTTTCGTATGGGACAGGGGTTAGGGGATTGTACGAGCAGTACTTC. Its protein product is CSVVSYGTGVRGLYEQYF.

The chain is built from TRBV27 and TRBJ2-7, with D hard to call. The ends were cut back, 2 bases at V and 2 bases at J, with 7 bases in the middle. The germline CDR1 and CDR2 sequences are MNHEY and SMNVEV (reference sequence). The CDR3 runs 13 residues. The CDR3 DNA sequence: TGTGCCAGCAGTTTAACCAGAGCCTACGAGCAGTACTTC. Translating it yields CASSLTRAYEQYF.

The CDR3 nucleotides are TGTGCCAGCAGCTTTTTTTCCGGCAGGGGACTGAACTATGGCTACACCTTC. Amino acids: CASSFFSGRGLNYGYTF. V usage is TRBV5-6 and J usage is TRBJ1-2, with D maybe TRBD1 (6 bases). CDR1 is SGHDT and CDR2 is YYEEEE in the germline V gene. The V gene lost 2 bases and the J gene lost 2 bases, with 19 bases spanning the gap. There are 17 residues in the CDR3.

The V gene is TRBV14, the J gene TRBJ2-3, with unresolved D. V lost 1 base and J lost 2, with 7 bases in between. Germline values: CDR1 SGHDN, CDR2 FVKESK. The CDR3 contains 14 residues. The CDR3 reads CASSQGISTDTQYF. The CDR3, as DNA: TGTGCCAGCAGCCAAGGTATCTCCACAGATACGCAGTATTTT.

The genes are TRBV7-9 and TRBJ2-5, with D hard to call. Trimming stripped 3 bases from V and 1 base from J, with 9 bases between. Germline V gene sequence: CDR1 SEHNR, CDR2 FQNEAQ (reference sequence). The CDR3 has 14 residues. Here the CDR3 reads CASSLRQSQETQYF. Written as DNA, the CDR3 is TGTGCCAGCAGCTTGAGGCAGAGCCAAGAGACCCAGTACTTC. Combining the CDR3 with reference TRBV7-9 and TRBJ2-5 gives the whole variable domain DTGVSQNPRHKITKRGQNVTFRCDPISEHNRLYWYRQTLGQGPEFLTYFQNEAQLEKSRLLSDRFSAERPKGSFSTLEIQRTEQGDSAMYLCASSLRQSQETQYFGPGTRLLVL.

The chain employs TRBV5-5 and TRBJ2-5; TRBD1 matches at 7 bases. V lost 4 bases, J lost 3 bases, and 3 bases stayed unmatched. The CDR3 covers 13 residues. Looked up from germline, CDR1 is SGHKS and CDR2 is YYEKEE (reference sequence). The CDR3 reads CASSIDREETQYF. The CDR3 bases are TGTGCCAGCAGCATAGACAGGGAAGAGACCCAGTACTTC.

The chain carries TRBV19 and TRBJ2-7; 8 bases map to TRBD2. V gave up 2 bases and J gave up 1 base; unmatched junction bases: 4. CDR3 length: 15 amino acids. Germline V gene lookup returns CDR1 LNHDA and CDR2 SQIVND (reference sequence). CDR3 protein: CASSISGGLSYEQYF. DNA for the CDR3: TGTGCCAGTAGTATAAGCGGGGGTCTATCCTACGAGCAGTACTTC.

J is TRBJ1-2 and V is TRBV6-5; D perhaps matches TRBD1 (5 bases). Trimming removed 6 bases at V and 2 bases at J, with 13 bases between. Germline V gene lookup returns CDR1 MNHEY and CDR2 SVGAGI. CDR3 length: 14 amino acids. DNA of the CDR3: TGTGCCAGCAGATTAAAACAGGTCAACTATGGCTACACCTTC. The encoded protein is CASRLKQVNYGYTF.

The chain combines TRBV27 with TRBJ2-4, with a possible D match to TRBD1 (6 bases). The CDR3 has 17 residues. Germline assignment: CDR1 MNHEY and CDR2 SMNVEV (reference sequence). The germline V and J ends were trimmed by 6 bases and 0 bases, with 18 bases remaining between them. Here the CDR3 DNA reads TGTGCCAGCAGAGCACTACAGGGCTGGGGAGCCAAAAACATTCAGTACTTC. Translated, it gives CASRALQGWGAKNIQYF.

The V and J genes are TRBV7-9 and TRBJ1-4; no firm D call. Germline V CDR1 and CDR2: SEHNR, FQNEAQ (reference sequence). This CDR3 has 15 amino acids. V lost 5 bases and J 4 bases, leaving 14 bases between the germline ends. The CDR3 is CASSPQTGVNEKLFF. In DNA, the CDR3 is TGTGCCAGCAGCCCGCAGACGGGAGTTAATGAAAAACTGTTTTTT.

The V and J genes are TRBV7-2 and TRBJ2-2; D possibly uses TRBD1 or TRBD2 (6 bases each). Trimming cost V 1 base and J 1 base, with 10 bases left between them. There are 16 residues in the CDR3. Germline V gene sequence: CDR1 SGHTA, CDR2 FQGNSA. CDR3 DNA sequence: TGTGCCAGCAGCTTAGGCGGAGGGGGGAACACCGGGGAGCTGTTTTTT. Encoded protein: CASSLGGGGNTGELFF.